Sequencing of this T cell receptor beta chain was carried out in a study of glioma-infiltrating T cells. Across the study: Sequencing aimed for roughly 4.5- to 11-fold coverage of about a million peripheral T cells. General study results and limits: Patients with low tissue-blood divergence carried a signature set of shared blood CDR3 motifs. Tissue-blood divergence was below expectation in non-neoplastic patients, above in gliomas.

TCR alpha and beta CDR3 regions were amplified from RNA using iRepertoire nested multiplex PCR. TCRdb itself ran the multiplex PCR reads through MiXCR, one entry per CDR3 protein. The top ten clones hold 12% of a sample with 300,000 to 450,000 distinct CDR3 sequences, roughly two fifths of them seen once. Germline V gene lookup returns CDR1 MNHNY and CDR2 SVGAGI (reference sequence). The CDR3 has 14 residues. Trimming pared 0 bases from V and 6 bases from J, leaving 12 bases between. This clonotype was seen ten or more times. The antigen is unknown. Sequenced input: glioma tissue, nonneoplastic brain tissue, or PBMCs (not recorded which). The chain employs TRBV6-6 and TRBJ2-7; D perhaps matches TRBD2 (5 bases). The TCR was taken from a human donor with low-grade glioma or glioblastoma, undergoing nonglioma brain surgery, or in good health (not recorded which). The CDR3 loop is CASSYSNGRGEQYF. The CDR3 DNA sequence: TGTGCCAGCAGTTACTCGAACGGACGGGGCGAGCAGTACTTC.